The source of this T cell receptor (beta chain) is a study of breast tumors, draining lymph nodes, adjacent tissues. General observations from the study: Most tumor T cells seemingly derive from lymph node, then expand in tumor. Tumor and nontumor repertoires were significantly more similar in luminal-like than in basal-like breast cancer. That most tumor T cells come from lymph nodes remained unproven. Compared with lymph nodes, tumors were less diverse; compared with nontumor tissue, more.

Samples came from axillary lymph nodes draining the breast cancer. This clonotype was detected many times. Its antigen is not known. Trimming took off 6 bases at V and 4 bases at J, with 19 bases between the two ends. The CDR3 totals 15 residues. Per the germline V gene, CDR1 is SQVTM and CDR2 is ANQGSEA. A single record per CDR3 protein comes from TCRdb applying MiXCR to the multiplex PCR reads. In the table there are about 100,000 distinct CDR3 sequences, about 20% of which are singletons. This chain joins TRBV29-1 and TRBJ2-1; D perhaps matches TRBD2 (6 bases). The sequence came from a female donor with breast cancer. Some clones in this sample may be carry-over from other donors' samples. The sequenced material came from axillary lymph node tissue. CDR3 residues: CSVTILAGLYNEQFF. CDR3 sequence (DNA): TGCAGCGTGACCATTCTGGCGGGGCTATACAATGAGCAGTTCTTC.